Here is one T cell receptor beta chain with its context. Assay: immunoSEQ multiplex PCR; the TCRdb copy retains only in-frame clones and omits some. This repertoire shows about 41,000 clones, more than 65% found once; its top ten account for roughly a quarter. This sample was taken from a study of blood T cell repertoires in COVID-19. Germline CDR1 reads SGHNT; CDR2 reads YYREEE (reference sequence). Trimming removed 2 bases at V and 8 bases at J, with 19 bases between. The CDR3 is 15 amino acids. The sequence was collected from a man older than 75 with acute or convalescent COVID-19. This chain uses TRBV5-4 with TRBJ1-2; D perhaps matches TRBD1 (6 bases). Sequenced sample: peripheral blood. The CDR3: CASSLKGGRGGGYTF. Here the CDR3 DNA reads TGTGCCAGCAGCTTAAAAGGGGGACGAGGAGGAGGCTACACCTTC.